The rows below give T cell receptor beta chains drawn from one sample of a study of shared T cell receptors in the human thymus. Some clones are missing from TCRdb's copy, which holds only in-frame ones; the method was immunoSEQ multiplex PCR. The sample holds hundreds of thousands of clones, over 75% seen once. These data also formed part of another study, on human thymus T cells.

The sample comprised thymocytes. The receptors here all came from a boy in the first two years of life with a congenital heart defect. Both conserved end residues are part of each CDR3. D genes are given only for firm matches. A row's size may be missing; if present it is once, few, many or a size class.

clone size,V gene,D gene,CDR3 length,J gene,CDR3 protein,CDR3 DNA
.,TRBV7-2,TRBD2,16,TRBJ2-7,CASSARLAGGPGEQYF,TGTGCCAGCAGCGCGAGACTAGCGGGAGGGCCGGGAGAGCAGTACTTC
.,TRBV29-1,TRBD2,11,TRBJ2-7,CSVREGHEQYF,TGCAGCGTTAGGGAGGGCCACGAGCAGTACTTC
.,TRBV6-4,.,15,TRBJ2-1,CASRASPSSYNEQFF,TGTGCCAGCCGCGCTAGCCCCAGCTCCTACAATGAGCAGTTCTTC
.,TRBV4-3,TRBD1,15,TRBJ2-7,CASSQARDSAYEQYF,TGCGCCAGCAGCCAAGCCCGGGACAGTGCCTACGAGCAGTACTTC
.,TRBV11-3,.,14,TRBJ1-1,CASSLETRGTEAFF,TGTGCCAGCAGCTTAGAGACCAGGGGAACTGAAGCTTTCTTT
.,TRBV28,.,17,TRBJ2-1,CASTFGPGRPFINEQFF,TGTGCCAGCACCTTTGGGCCCGGGAGACCCTTCATCAATGAGCAGTTCTTC
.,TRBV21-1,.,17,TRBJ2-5,CASSKGGLAGVHETQYF,TGTGCCAGCAGCAAAGGGGGACTAGCGGGAGTGCACGAGACCCAGTACTTC
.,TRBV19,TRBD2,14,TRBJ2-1,CASRRTSSYNEQFF,TGTGCCAGTAGGAGGACTAGCTCCTACAATGAGCAGTTCTTC
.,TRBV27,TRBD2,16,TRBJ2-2,CASSPRGGMNTGELFF,TGTGCCAGCAGTCCCCGGGGGGGCATGAACACCGGGGAGCTGTTTTTT
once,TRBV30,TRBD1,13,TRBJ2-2,CAWGQGVSGELFF,TGTGCCTGGGGGCAGGGGGTCAGCGGGGAGCTGTTTTTT
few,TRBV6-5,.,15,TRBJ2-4,CASSYSPGQGNIQYF,TGTGCCAGCAGTTACTCCCCGGGACAAGGAAACATTCAGTACTTC
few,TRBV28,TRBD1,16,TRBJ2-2,CASTLRGTGGNGELFF,TGTGCCAGCACCCTAAGGGGGACAGGGGGGAACGGGGAGCTGTTTTTT
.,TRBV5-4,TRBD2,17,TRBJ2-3,CASSLKTSGRSRDTQYF,TGTGCCAGCAGCTTAAAGACTAGCGGGAGGTCCAGAGATACGCAGTATTTT
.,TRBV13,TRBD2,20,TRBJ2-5,CASSSGTVEPGLAPQETQYF,TGTGCCAGCAGCTCCGGGACGGTGGAACCGGGACTAGCGCCCCAAGAGACCCAGTACTTC
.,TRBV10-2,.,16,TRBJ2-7,CASSDLGGPRTYEQYF,TGCGCCAGCAGTGACCTAGGAGGGCCAAGGACCTACGAGCAGTACTTC
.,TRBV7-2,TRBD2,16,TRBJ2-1,CASSLGRTAGEDEQFF,TGTGCCAGCAGCTTAGGCCGTACAGCGGGGGAGGATGAGCAGTTCTTC
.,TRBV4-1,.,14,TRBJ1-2,CASSPPGTNYGYTF,TGCGCCAGCAGTCCGCCGGGAACTAACTATGGCTACACCTTC
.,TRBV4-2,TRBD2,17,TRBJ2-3,CASSSSGTSGRTDTQYF,TGTGCCAGCAGCTCTTCCGGGACTAGCGGGAGAACAGATACGCAGTATTTT
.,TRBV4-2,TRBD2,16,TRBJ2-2,CASSQESGSRTGELFF,TGTGCCAGCAGCCAAGAAAGCGGGAGTCGAACCGGGGAGCTGTTTTTT
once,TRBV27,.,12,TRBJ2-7,CASSSGGTEQYF,TGTGCCAGCAGTTCGGGCGGGACCGAGCAGTACTTC
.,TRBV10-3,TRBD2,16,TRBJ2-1,CATEGSGRDVSNEQFF,TGTGCCACCGAGGGGAGCGGGAGAGATGTCAGCAATGAGCAGTTCTTC
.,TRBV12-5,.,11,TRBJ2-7,CATAVSYEQYF,TGTGCCACAGCCGTCTCCTACGAGCAGTACTTC
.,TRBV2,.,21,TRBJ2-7,CASSASTGKWYPLNSPYEQYF,TGTGCCAGCAGTGCTTCCACAGGGAAATGGTATCCCCTCAATTCACCCTACGAGCAGTACTTC
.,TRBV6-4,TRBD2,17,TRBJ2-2,CASTPDGRAGVTGELFF,TGTGCCAGCACTCCCGACGGGAGAGCGGGAGTCACCGGGGAGCTGTTTTTT
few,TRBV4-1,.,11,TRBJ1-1,CASSRGNEAFF,TGCGCCAGCAGCCGCGGGAATGAAGCTTTCTTT
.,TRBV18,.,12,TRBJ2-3,CASSHYTDTQYF,TGTGCCAGCTCACACTACACAGATACGCAGTATTTT